One sample yielded the 9 T cell receptor beta chains listed below, sequenced in a study of regulatory T cells in long-lasting Graves disease. Time point described: persistent/refractory GD, antithyroid drugs over 5 years with positive TRAb. The authors made the TCR library using RNA they extracted from PBMCs. Building the TCR beta libraries relied on iRepertoire HTBI primers, and CDR3 regions underwent Arm-PCR. One entry per CDR3 protein, called by TCRdb with MiXCR from the multiplex PCR reads. Of roughly 430,000 distinct CDR3 sequences in the sample, 20% to 25% were seen once. The input for sequencing was peripheral blood mononuclear cells (PBMCs), taken when the disease was refractory, from a patient treated with antithyroid drugs. These receptor sequences come from a female donor with Graves disease.

For the CDR3, the DNA is TGTGCCAGCAGTGTCTACAATGAGCAGTTCTTC. This translates into CASSVYNEQFF. The rearrangement uses TRBV2 and TRBJ2-1; D unclear. The CDR3 is 11 amino acids. V was pared by 4 bases and J by 3 bases, with 1 base between. Germline V gene data show CDR1 as SNHLY and CDR2 as FYNNEI.

The chain employs TRBV5-1 and TRBJ2-2; D is possibly TRBD2 (6 bases). The length of the CDR3 is 14 residues. With 0 bases removed from V and 7 bases from J, the gap between germline ends came to 10 bases. Germline values: CDR1 SGHRS, CDR2 YFSETQ. The CDR3 loop reads CASSLDGSSGELFF. The CDR3 coding sequence is TGCGCCAGCAGCTTGGACGGGAGTAGCGGGGAGCTGTTTTTT.

This clonotype occurred a few times. This chain joins TRBV29-1 and TRBJ1-2; D may be TRBD1 (5 bases). The ends were cut back, 6 bases at V and 3 bases at J, with 20 bases in the middle. Germline-derived CDR1 and CDR2 are SQVTM and ANQGSEA. The CDR3 loop spans 15 amino acids. DNA of the CDR3: TGCAGCGTACCCCTCCAGGGCCCAACTTACTATGGCTACACCTTC. Translating gives CSVPLQGPTYYGYTF.

This clonotype was seen repeatedly, ten times or more. The chain joins TRBV28 to TRBJ2-7; 7 positions match TRBD1. The CDR3 extends over 15 amino acids. From germline, CDR1 is MDHEN and CDR2 SYDVKM. The V segment lost 6 bases and the J segment 0 bases; nucleotides outside the gene matches: 8. The CDR3 DNA is TGTGCCAGCAGGACAGGGACGGGAAGCTCCTACGAGCAGTACTTC. This encodes CASRTGTGSSYEQYF.

The chain uses TRBV30 and TRBJ1-2; D remains unclear. CDR1 GTSNPN and CDR2 SVGIG come from the germline V gene (reference sequence). This CDR3 comprises 13 residues. V shed 0 bases and J shed 4 bases, with 9 bases lying between them. For the CDR3, the DNA is TGTGCCTGGAGTGTAGGGATCGGCTATGGCTACACCTTC. Its translation is CAWSVGIGYGYTF.

The V and J genes are TRBV9 and TRBJ2-1, with D possibly TRBD2 on 5 matching bases. Between the trimmed V and J ends, which lost 7 bases and 0 bases, there was a span of 14 bases. Germline assignment: CDR1 SGDLS and CDR2 YYNGEE. This CDR3 spans 15 amino acids. CDR3 sequence reads: CASGPDLSSYNEQFF. The CDR3 region has the DNA TGTGCCAGCGGCCCGGACTTGAGCTCCTACAATGAGCAGTTCTTC.

The chain combines TRBV14 with TRBJ2-2, with D unclear. The CDR3 is made up of 12 amino acids. Trimming removed 6 bases at V and 3 bases at J, with 5 bases between. Germline V gene sequence: CDR1 SGHDN, CDR2 FVKESK. The CDR3 reads CASRGYTGELFF. CDR3 nucleotides: TGTGCCAGCAGGGGTTACACCGGGGAGCTGTTTTTT.

In its sample, this clonotype was seen a few times. V and J are TRBV7-2 and TRBJ2-7, with 7 bases lining up with TRBD1. Germline V CDR1 and CDR2: SGHTA, FQGNSA. CDR3 length equals 15 residues. Trimming removed 0 bases from V and 6 bases from J; junction bases left unmatched: 8. CDR3 region: CASSLAWDRMTEQYF. The CDR3 bases are TGTGCCAGCAGCTTAGCGTGGGACAGAATGACCGAGCAGTACTTC.

This clonotype appeared a few times. The chain recombines TRBV10-3 with TRBJ2-2; D may be TRBD1 (5 bases). V gave up 9 bases and J gave up 0 bases, with 8 bases separating them. Germline CDR1 and CDR2: ENHRY and SYGVKD. The length of the CDR3 is 13 residues. CDR3 loop: CAIGQTNTGELFF. Here the CDR3 DNA reads TGTGCCATTGGACAAACGAACACCGGGGAGCTGTTTTTT.